This T cell receptor beta chain was identified during a study of blood T cell repertoires in COVID-19 (dated by TCRdb to the early 2020s). General notes on the study: Samples covering the acute and convalescent phases of COVID-19 were provided by collaborators in the United States, Italy and Spain. Samples came from the ongoing ImmuneRACE study (first 160 participants) plus 1,254 subjects from 6 global collaborators. Where available, HLA class I and class II types were obtained from metadata supplied by the sample provider rather than from assay-based typing. Deeply sampled blood TCRbeta repertoires from subjects exposed to, actively infected with, or recovered from COVID-19 were included in the dataset. The sample metadata nearly always contained a de-identified subject ID, COVID-19 status, age in years and sex. The repertoires were released in a freely available public database meant as a resource for research on the immune response to SARS-CoV-2. The material from the prospective study consisted of cDNA or gDNA derived from T cells, B-cell-depleted T cells, or PBMCs.

The investigation overall reported the following: The quantity of clinical and demographic metadata differed by source and by participant and was supplied without curation.

In the prospective study, participants were 18 to 89 years old, resided in about two dozen geographic areas of the United States, and were enrolled through a virtual design. In the prospective study, participants were assigned to cohorts based on the clinical history participants reported in a screening survey and a study questionnaire. For ImmuneRACE Cohort 3, a participant was defined as recovered based on two consecutive negative NP/OP PCR tests, clearance by a healthcare professional, or resolution of symptoms. Mobile phlebotomists in the prospective study collected whole blood, serum and a nasopharyngeal or oropharyngeal swab from every participant. Prospective study participants could optionally give additional blood draws and questionnaires over an approximately 2-month period. Before DNA extraction, prospective study blood samples were shipped either frozen or at room temperature. Of note for this clone: Its target antigen remains unknown. No base qualities exist here, and no much larger clone lies one base off it.

TCRbeta CDR3 regions were amplified from genomic DNA by means of the immunoSEQ Assay, a bias-controlled multiplex PCR. As for the authors' bioinformatics: The number of nucleated cells in each sample was estimated from the amplification of reference gene primers within the assay. To quantify the absolute abundance of each unique TCRbeta CDR3 rearrangement, sequence reads were collapsed and filtered. Productive Simpson clonality was computed per sample as the square root of Simpson's diversity index over productive rearrangements. TCRdb provides this immuneACCESS table in a form limited to in-frame rearrangements. Some clones are lacking; in checked studies, under half of them reflect an unresolved V gene, and why the rest are absent is not known. The V and J calls and the clone size are those of that table, but D and trimming were determined from the DNA. This sample gives around 250,000 clones in total; around 89% of them show up just once. The ten largest clones add up to under 5% of the sample.

The CDR3 spans 15 residues, from the cysteine through the phenylalanine. Only CDR3 DNA remains: 45 bases, in frame from the first base. CDR1 and CDR2 were assigned from the germline V gene as SNHLY and FYNNEI. Germline trimming amounts to 5 bases on V and 1 base on J, with 5 as the count of junction bases outside the gene matches. The sequence was collected from a woman in her 30s who had recovered from COVID-19. The chain joins TRBV2 to TRBJ1-5; 7 central bases correspond to TRBD1. Input material: PBMCs or T cells enriched from blood (not recorded which). The sequence in DNA is TGTGCCAGCAGTTTACAGGGGAACAGCAATCAGCCCCAGCATTTT. Translated, it reads CASSLQGNSNQPQHF. This CDR3, with the reference TRBV2 and TRBJ1-5 proteins standing in past its ends, gives the full variable domain EPEVTQTPSHQVTQMGQEVILRCVPISNHLYFYWYRQILGQKVEFLVSFYNNEISEKSEIFDDQFSVERPDGSNFTLKIRSTKLEDSAMYFCASSLQGNSNQPQHFGDGTRLSIL.